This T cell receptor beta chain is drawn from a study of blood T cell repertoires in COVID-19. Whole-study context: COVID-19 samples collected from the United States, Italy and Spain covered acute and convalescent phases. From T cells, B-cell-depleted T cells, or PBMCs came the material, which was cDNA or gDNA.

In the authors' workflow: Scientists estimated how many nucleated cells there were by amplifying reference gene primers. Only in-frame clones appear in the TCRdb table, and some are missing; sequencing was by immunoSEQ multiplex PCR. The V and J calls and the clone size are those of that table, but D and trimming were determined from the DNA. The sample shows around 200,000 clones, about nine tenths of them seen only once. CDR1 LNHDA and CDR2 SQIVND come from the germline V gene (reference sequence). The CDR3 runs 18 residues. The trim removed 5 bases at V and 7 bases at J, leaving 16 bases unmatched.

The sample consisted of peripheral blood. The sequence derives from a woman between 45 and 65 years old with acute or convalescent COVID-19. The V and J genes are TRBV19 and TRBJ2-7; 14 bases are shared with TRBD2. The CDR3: CASSAVPGLAGVQGEQYF. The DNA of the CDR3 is TGTGCCAGTAGTGCCGTACCGGGACTAGCGGGAGTCCAAGGTGAGCAGTACTTC.